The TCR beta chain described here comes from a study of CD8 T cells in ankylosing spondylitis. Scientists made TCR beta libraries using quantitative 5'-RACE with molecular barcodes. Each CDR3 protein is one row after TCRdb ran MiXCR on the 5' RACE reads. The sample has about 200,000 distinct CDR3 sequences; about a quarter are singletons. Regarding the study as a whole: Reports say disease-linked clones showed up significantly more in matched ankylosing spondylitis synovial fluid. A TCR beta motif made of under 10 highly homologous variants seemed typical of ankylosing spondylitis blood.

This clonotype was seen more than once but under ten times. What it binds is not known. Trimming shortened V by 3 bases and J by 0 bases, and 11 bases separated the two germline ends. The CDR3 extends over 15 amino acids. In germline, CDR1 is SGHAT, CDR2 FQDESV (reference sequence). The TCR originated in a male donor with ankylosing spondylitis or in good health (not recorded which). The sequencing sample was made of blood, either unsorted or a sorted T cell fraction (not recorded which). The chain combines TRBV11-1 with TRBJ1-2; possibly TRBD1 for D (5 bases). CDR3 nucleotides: TGTGCCAGCAGCTTCCGACAGAATGCTAACTATGGCTACACCTTC. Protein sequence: CASSFRQNANYGYTF. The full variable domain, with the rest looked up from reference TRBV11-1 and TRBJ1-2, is EAEVAQSPRYKITEKSQAVAFWCDPISGHATLYWYRQILGQGPELLVQFQDESVVDDSQLPKDRFSAERLKGVDSTLKIQPAELGDSAMYLCASSFRQNANYGYTFGSGTRLTVV.